This note documents a single TCR beta chain sequence. Antigen: not known. TCRdb keeps only in-frame clones here, not all; method: immunoSEQ multiplex PCR. The table records roughly 50,000 clones, 80% to 95% of them present only once. Baseline, cycle 4 day 1, and cycle 7 day 1 were the blood sampling points. This entry belongs to a study of OX40 agonist ivuxolimab in advanced cancers. The wider study: Recorded diagnoses for dose-escalation patients were hepatocellular carcinoma, melanoma, renal cell or head and neck cancer. The mean age was approximately 60 years, ranging from about 20 to 90, with approximately 83% of participants male. Study results and limitations: Doses of 0.1 to 3.0 mg/kg were accompanied by clonal expansion of CD4+ and CD8+ blood T cells by week 6.

CDR3 size: 15 residues. Germline CDR1 and CDR2: LNHDA and SQIVND (reference sequence). V shed 3 bases and J shed 9 bases, with 15 bases lying between them. The rearrangement links TRBV19 to TRBJ1-6; no reliable D call. The sequencing used CD4+ or CD8+ T cells sorted from blood, collected in a trial of the OX40 agonist ivuxolimab. The source of this sequence is an adult with an advanced solid tumor such as melanoma, head and neck, liver or kidney cancer. CDR3 coding DNA: TGTGCCAGTAGTATTAGCCCCACAGTTCGTTCACCCCTCCACTTT. This sequence encodes CASSISPTVRSPLHF.